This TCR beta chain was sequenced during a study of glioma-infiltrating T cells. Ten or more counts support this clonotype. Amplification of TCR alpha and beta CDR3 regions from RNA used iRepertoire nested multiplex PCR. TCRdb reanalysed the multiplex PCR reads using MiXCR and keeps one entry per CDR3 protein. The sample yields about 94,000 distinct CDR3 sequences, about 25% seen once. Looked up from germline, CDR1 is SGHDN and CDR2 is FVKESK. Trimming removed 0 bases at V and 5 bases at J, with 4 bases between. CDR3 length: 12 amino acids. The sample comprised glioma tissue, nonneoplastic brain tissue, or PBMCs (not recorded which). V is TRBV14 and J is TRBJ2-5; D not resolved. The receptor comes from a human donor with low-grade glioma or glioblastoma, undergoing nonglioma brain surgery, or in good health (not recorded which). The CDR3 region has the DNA TGTGCCAGCAGCCAAGAGGTGGAGACCCAGTACTTC. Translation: CASSQEVETQYF.